This TCR beta chain is drawn from a study of T cells in Graves' hyperthyroidism and ophthalmopathy. Study details: The initial diagnosis was the point when peripheral blood was collected, ahead of any treatment. Notes on the study in general: In the blood, most expanded thyroid clonotypes above 0.001 appeared as well.

The investigators amplified TCR beta CDR3 regions from RNA transcripts. TCR CDR3 underwent first-round RT-PCR with the HTBI primer set. TCRdb reprocessed the multiplex PCR reads with MiXCR, giving one entry per CDR3 protein. Among about 520,000 distinct CDR3 sequences listed, around 22% were seen once. V was clipped by 4 bases and J by 6 bases, with 9 bases between them. Germline V CDR1 and CDR2: MNHNS, SASEGT. The CDR3 sequence is 12 residues long. This clonotype was recorded many times. Its antigen is still unknown. The study included ophthalmopathy patients with Clinical Activity Score at least 3, NOSPECS grade at least 4 and duration under 3 months.

The chain couples TRBV6-1 to TRBJ1-1; D uncertain. The clonotype comes from a woman younger than 45 with Graves' ophthalmopathy. Source material: blood. CDR3 coding DNA: TGTGCCAGCAGTGCGGTGGGGTCTGAAGCTTTCTTT. Amino acid sequence: CASSAVGSEAFF.